Listed below are T cell receptor beta chains from one sample, sequenced in a study of blood T cell repertoires in COVID-19. The method was immunoSEQ multiplex PCR; TCRdb's version includes in-frame clones alone and lacks a portion of them. The data hold about 140,000 clones, with almost 85% observed a single time. Specimen: peripheral blood. Source of these receptors: a middle-aged man with acute or convalescent COVID-19. Each CDR3 is given with its conserved first and last residue. Each record gives: clone size, D gene, J gene, V gene, CDR3 protein, CDR3 DNA. D genes are given only for firm matches. Only some rows state a clone size, as once, few, many or a class for expanded clones.

- | - | TRBJ2-3 | TRBV2 | CASRAGETDTQYF | TGTGCCAGCAGAGCAGGGGAGACAGATACGCAGTATTTT
- | - | TRBJ1-6 | TRBV28 | CASGAEGWSPLHF | TGTGCCAGCGGGGCCGAAGGGTGGTCACCCCTCCACTTT
- | - | TRBJ2-5 | TRBV7-6 | CASSLITAQAQETQYF | TGTGCCAGCAGCTTAATAACGGCACAGGCCCAAGAGACCCAGTACTTC
- | TRBD1 | TRBJ2-2 | TRBV30 | CACRRGREYGELFF | TGTGCCTGTCGAAGGGGGCGCGAGTACGGGGAGCTGTTTTTT
- | TRBD2 | TRBJ2-7 | TRBV9 | CASSDGGGYEQYF | TGTGCCAGCAGCGACGGCGGGGGGTACGAGCAGTACTTC
- | TRBD2 | TRBJ2-3 | TRBV5-1 | CASSLGGSGTDTQYF | TGCGCCAGCAGCTTGGGCGGGAGTGGCACAGATACGCAGTATTTT
- | TRBD2 | TRBJ2-7 | TRBV5-1 | CASSFVASGLPYEQYF | TGCGCCAGCAGCTTTGTCGCTAGCGGGCTACCCTACGAGCAGTACTTC
- | TRBD2 | TRBJ2-7 | TRBV27 | CASSLGGGFFYEQYF | TGTGCCAGCAGTTTAGGGGGGGGTTTCTTCTACGAGCAGTACTTC
- | - | TRBJ2-1 | TRBV21-1 | CASSKSPGTGLYNEQFF | TGTGCCAGCAGTAAAAGCCCAGGGACAGGGTTGTACAATGAGCAGTTCTTC
- | - | TRBJ1-2 | TRBV6-5 | CASSYSGGGSNYGYTF | TGTGCCAGCAGTTACTCGGGCGGCGGGTCTAACTATGGCTACACCTTC
once | - | TRBJ2-6 | TRBV6-4 | CASSEHSSGANVLTF | TGTGCCAGCAGTGAGCACAGCTCTGGGGCCAACGTCCTGACTTTC
- | TRBD2 | TRBJ2-1 | TRBV5-6 | CASSFGSGVYNEQFF | TGTGCCAGCAGCTTTGGTAGCGGGGTGTACAATGAGCAGTTCTTC
- | - | TRBJ1-2 | TRBV6-5 | CASSSGFGNYGYTF | TGTGCCAGCAGTTCAGGGTTTGGGAACTATGGCTACACCTTC
- | - | TRBJ1-4 | TRBV7-2 | CASSLKTSWVTEKLFF | TGTGCCAGCAGCCTGAAGACTAGTTGGGTGACCGAAAAACTGTTTTTT
- | - | TRBJ1-1 | TRBV6-2/TRBV6-3 | CASSYSTRLMNTEAFF | TGTGCCAGCAGTTACTCGACTCGACTCATGAACACTGAAGCTTTCTTT
- | TRBD1 | TRBJ1-2 | TRBV5-1 | CASSLAQTGGNYGYTF | TGCGCCAGCAGCTTAGCCCAGACAGGGGGAAACTATGGCTACACCTTC
- | TRBD1 | TRBJ2-7 | TRBV7-3 | CASSATGDGEQYF | TGTGCCAGCAGCGCAACAGGGGACGGCGAGCAGTACTTC
- | TRBD1 | TRBJ1-2 | TRBV3-1/TRBV3-2 | CASSPGQGNYGYTF | TGTGCCAGCAGCCCGGGACAGGGGAACTATGGCTACACCTTC
few | TRBD1 | TRBJ1-2 | TRBV5-8 | CASSSIRDRGILNYGYTF | TGTGCCAGCAGCTCAATCCGGGACAGGGGCATCCTGAACTATGGCTACACCTTC
- | - | TRBJ2-5 | TRBV7-3 | CASSLPAQGETQYF | TGTGCCAGCAGCTTACCTGCTCAGGGAGAGACCCAGTACTTC
- | - | TRBJ1-5 | TRBV28 | CASRNYGNNQPQHF | TGTGCCAGCAGGAACTACGGTAACAATCAGCCCCAGCATTTT
- | - | TRBJ1-2 | TRBV7-2 | CASSLDSVGLGRYTF | TGTGCCAGCAGCTTAGATTCTGTCGGACTTGGGCGCTACACCTTC
- | - | TRBJ1-1 | TRBV7-8 | CASSLARMGGAQVGWNTEAFF | TGTGCCAGCAGCTTAGCTCGGATGGGGGGGGCTCAAGTTGGTTGGAACACTGAAGCTTTCTTT
- | TRBD1 | TRBJ2-1 | TRBV5-6 | CASSLARDRGFSYNEQFF | TGTGCCAGCAGCTTGGCCCGGGACAGGGGTTTCTCCTACAATGAGCAGTTCTTC
- | TRBD1 | TRBJ1-5 | TRBV5-5 | CASSLAGTENQPQHF | TGTGCCAGCAGCTTGGCGGGGACAGAAAATCAGCCCCAGCATTTT
few | - | TRBJ1-1 | TRBV7-6 | CASSSLPGTNTEAFF | TGTGCCAGCAGCTCCCTCCCGGGTACGAACACTGAAGCTTTCTTT
- | - | TRBJ2-7 | TRBV28 | CASSRAGPTYEQYF | TGTGCCAGCAGCCGAGCGGGTCCTACCTACGAGCAGTACTTC
once | - | TRBJ2-7 | TRBV7-9 | CASSPPGADYEQYF | TGTGCCAGCAGCCCCCCAGGCGCAGACTACGAGCAGTACTTC
- | - | TRBJ2-7 | TRBV7-9 | CASSSSSTYEQYF | TGTGCCAGCAGCTCCTCGAGCACCTACGAGCAGTACTTC
- | TRBD1 | TRBJ1-2 | TRBV6-5 | CASSSTGGASGYTF | TGTGCCAGCAGTAGCACAGGGGGCGCCTCTGGCTACACCTTC
- | - | TRBJ2-7 | TRBV7-9 | CASSPIWQGLAYEQYF | TGTGCCAGCAGCCCAATATGGCAGGGGCTAGCCTACGAGCAGTACTTC
- | - | TRBJ1-2 | TRBV6-1 | CASSEVGGSGYTF | TGTGCCAGCAGTGAGGTAGGGGGATCAGGCTACACCTTC
- | - | TRBJ1-4 | TRBV30 | CAWGTSFATNEKLFF | TGTGCCTGGGGGACTTCCTTTGCAACTAATGAAAAACTGTTTTTT
- | - | TRBJ2-3 | TRBV10-1 | CASSEQGTDTQYF | TGCGCCAGCAGTGAACAGGGTACAGATACGCAGTATTTT
- | - | TRBJ1-1 | TRBV2 | CASSDNTITEAFF | TGTGCCAGCAGTGACAATACAATCACTGAAGCTTTCTTT
- | - | TRBJ1-1 | TRBV21-1 | CASSKDTGTNTEAFF | TGTGCCAGCAGCAAAGATACAGGTACGAACACTGAAGCTTTCTTT
- | TRBD2 | TRBJ2-7 | TRBV24-1 | CATSDATSGIYEQYF | TGTGCCACCAGTGATGCGACTAGCGGGATTTACGAGCAGTACTTC
- | - | TRBJ1-5 | TRBV28 | CASNPGGRINQPQHF | TGTGCCAGCAACCCGGGAGGGAGAATCAATCAGCCCCAGCATTTT
once | - | TRBJ2-7 | TRBV7-2 | CASSLRRGRSYEQYF | TGTGCCAGCAGCTTAAGGAGGGGCCGCTCCTACGAGCAGTACTTC
- | TRBD1 | TRBJ1-1 | TRBV5-8 | CASSLGNRGPQYEAFF | TGTGCCAGCAGCTTGGGAAACAGGGGGCCCCAGTATGAAGCTTTCTTT
- | - | TRBJ2-5 | TRBV5-1 | CASSLSGDPRETQYF | TGCGCCAGCAGCTTAAGCGGAGACCCCCGGGAGACCCAGTACTTC
- | TRBD1 | TRBJ1-1 | TRBV12-3/TRBV12-4 | CASTTGGKGAFF | TGTGCCAGCACCACAGGGGGCAAGGGAGCTTTCTTT
- | - | TRBJ2-7 | TRBV5-1 | CASSLDIYYEQYF | TGCGCCAGCAGCTTGGACATATACTACGAGCAGTACTTC
- | - | TRBJ1-2 | TRBV5-5 | CASSEPLGHNSNYGYTF | TGTGCCAGCAGCGAACCCCTGGGACACAACTCTAACTATGGCTACACCTTC
once | - | TRBJ1-2 | TRBV5-4 | CASRPQGWNGYTF | TGTGCCAGTCGCCCCCAGGGGTGGAATGGCTACACCTTC
- | - | TRBJ2-2 | TRBV29-1 | CSVDAATGELFF | TGCAGCGTTGACGCGGCCACCGGGGAGCTGTTTTTT
- | TRBD1 | TRBJ1-1 | TRBV6-1 | CASSEQGPGGTEAFF | TGTGCCAGCAGTGAACAGGGTCCAGGGGGCACTGAAGCTTTCTTT
- | - | TRBJ2-3 | TRBV29-1 | CSVETPTDITDTQYF | TGCAGCGTCGAAACCCCGACAGATATCACAGATACGCAGTATTTT
- | - | TRBJ2-7 | TRBV27 | CASSPLDEQYF | TGTGCCAGCAGTCCATTAGACGAGCAGTACTTC
- | TRBD1 | TRBJ1-6 | TRBV25-1 | CASSEFRGNSPLHF | TGTGCCAGCAGTGAATTCAGGGGGAATTCACCCCTCCACTTT
- | TRBD1 | TRBJ2-1 | TRBV10-3 | CAISDRDRVIYNEQFF | TGTGCCATCAGTGACCGGGACAGGGTTATCTACAATGAGCAGTTCTTC
- | TRBD1 | TRBJ2-7 | TRBV4-1 | CASSQHPTGGSEQYF | TGCGCCAGCAGCCAACACCCGACAGGGGGCAGCGAGCAGTACTTC
- | - | TRBJ2-5 | TRBV4-1 | CASSQQGADETQYF | TGCGCCAGCAGCCAACAGGGCGCGGATGAGACCCAGTACTTC